These 4 T cell receptor beta chains were sequenced from one sample in a study of T cells in Graves' hyperthyroidism and ophthalmopathy. RNA transcripts provided the source from which TCR beta CDR3 regions were amplified. The TCR CDR3 first-round RT-PCR relied on the HTBI primer set. Via MiXCR, TCRdb re-called the multiplex PCR reads, giving one row per CDR3 protein. The sample holds about 720,000 distinct CDR3 sequences, around 19% seen once. Sequencing was performed on blood. The receptors originated from a woman in her 50s with Graves' hyperthyroidism that later progressed to Graves' ophthalmopathy.

This clonotype was detected ten times or more. The rearrangement uses TRBV5-1 and TRBJ1-1, with D possibly TRBD1 on 5 matching bases. The germline V gene has CDR1 SGHRS and CDR2 YFSETQ. The CDR3 is made up of 12 amino acids. V lost 2 bases, J lost 4 bases, and 6 bases lay in between. This CDR3 is CASSLGATEAFF. In DNA form, the CDR3 reads TGCGCCAGCAGCTTAGGGGCCACTGAAGCTTTCTTT.

The gene calls are TRBV29-1 and TRBJ1-2; D remains unclear. Trimming removed 3 bases at V and 4 bases at J, with 12 bases between. This CDR3 has 13 residues. Germline loops: CDR1 SQVTM, CDR2 ANQGSEA. The CDR3 DNA follows: TGCAGCGTTGAGACCTCTTCCCGCTATGGCTACACCTTC. As protein: CSVETSSRYGYTF.

This clonotype showed up many times. V and J are TRBV18 and TRBJ1-1; 8 bases fit TRBD1. This CDR3 has 14 residues. V lost 1 base, J lost 4 bases, and 2 bases stayed unmatched. Germline V gene sequence: CDR1 KGHSH, CDR2 LQKENI. The CDR3 here is CASSPRTGTTEAFF. CDR3 bases: TGTGCCAGCTCACCACGGACAGGGACCACTGAAGCTTTCTTT.

This clonotype was seen many times. The chain combines TRBV2 with TRBJ2-5; the match to TRBD2 covers 8 bases. The CDR3 length is 15 residues. Trimming at V came to 9 bases and at J to 4 bases, leaving 13 bases not matched to a gene. Germline-derived CDR1 and CDR2 are SNHLY and FYNNEI. CDR3: CASESRAGARETQYF. In DNA form, the CDR3 reads TGTGCCAGTGAATCTAGAGCGGGGGCCCGAGAGACCCAGTACTTC.